These 21 T cell receptor beta chains were all obtained from the same sample, sequenced in a study of tumor-infiltrating lymphocytes in primary liver carcinoma. From approximately 450 ng total RNA, TCR beta cDNA was generated with a primer in the constant region. Slightly modified ARM-PCR served as the procedure for the TCR beta libraries. These libraries came from three rounds of nested multiplex PCR. The first two PCR rounds used TRBV1-TRBV30 forward primers with a C-beta reverse primer, 10 to 11 cycles each. TCRdb re-derived calls from the multiplex PCR reads in MiXCR, one entry per CDR3 protein. The sample holds approximately 100,000 distinct CDR3 sequences; about 70% are singletons and the top ten take roughly 12%. The 20-30 mg bulk tissue piece was not sorted before simultaneous RNA and DNA extraction. Sequencing used liver tumor tissue from sampling region 2. Stated subset: tumor region T2, inferior pole. Source of these receptors: a woman aged 55-75 years with primary liver carcinoma and hepatitis B virus infection.

Details on this clonotype: The conserved closing phenylalanine or tryptophan is absent in this CDR3, likely reflecting a read error. CDR3: CASSLDRTGKLFV. CDR3 DNA sequence: TGTGCCAGCAGCTTAGATAGGACTGGTAAGCTGTTTGTT. This sequence joins TRBV11-2 and TRBJ2-2; D is perhaps TRBD2 (5 bases). V was trimmed by 0 bases and J by 12 bases, leaving 11 bases between them. The germline gives CDR1 SGHAT, CDR2 FQNNGV. The CDR3 loop spans 13 amino acids.

A note on this clonotype: The missing conserved phenylalanine or tryptophan at the end of this CDR3 makes a read error likely. No DNA is shown, since the ends of the CDR3 on it are uncertain; the CDR3 is the one TCRdb lists. The chain uses TRBV11-3 and TRBJ2-7; whether TRBD2, the table's D call, matches the DNA was not checked. Per germline, CDR1 SGHNT and CDR2 YENEEA. From its first to its last residue, the CDR3 has 15 amino acids. The CDR3 loop is CASSLELGGAWERYL.

The chain is built from TRBV20-1 and TRBJ2-3; D possibly corresponds to TRBD1 (6 bases). This CDR3 has 14 amino acids. With 6 bases removed from V and 0 bases from J, the gap between germline ends came to 13 bases. Looked up from germline, CDR1 is DFQATT and CDR2 is SNEGSKA (reference sequence). CDR3 sequence: CSAKGVVSTDTQYF. CDR3 in DNA: TGCAGTGCCAAGGGGGTAGTAAGCACAGATACGCAGTATTTT.

About this clonotype: The CDR3 ends on some other residue instead of the conserved phenylalanine or tryptophan, so this is likely a read error. Because the CDR3's place on the DNA is in doubt, the DNA is left out and the CDR3 is given as listed by TCRdb. The rearrangement uses TRBV20-1 and TRBJ2-7; whether TRBD1, the table's D call, matches the DNA was not checked. Germline V gives CDR1 DFQATT, CDR2 SNEGSKA (reference sequence). The CDR3 is 11 residues long, counting both termini. This CDR3 reads CSATLSDPQRI.

This chain joins TRBV7-9 and TRBJ1-2; D remains ambiguous. Trimming left V 3 bases short and J 6 bases short, with 17 bases between. Germline V CDR1 and CDR2: SEHNR, FQNEAQ (reference sequence). This CDR3 comprises 15 residues. The CDR3 DNA reads as TGTGCCAGCAGCTTGATGTCGGTAGCTAGCCATGGCTACACCTTC. It yields the protein CASSLMSVASHGYTF.

The chain combines TRBV19 with TRBJ2-5, with D uncertain. Germline V gene lookup returns CDR1 LNHDA and CDR2 SQIVND (reference sequence). This CDR3 comprises 16 residues. Deletions cut 6 bases from V and 5 bases from J, with 22 bases between. The CDR3 region is CASSKRTTMTGETQYF. The DNA for the CDR3 is TGTGCCAGTAGCAAACGAACCACCATGACTGGGGAGACCCAGTACTTC. Together with reference TRBV19 and TRBJ2-5, the CDR3 gives the full variable domain: DGGITQSPKYLFRKEGQNVTLSCEQNLNHDAMYWYRQDPGQGLRLIYYSQIVNDFQKGDIAEGYSVSREKKESFPLTVTSAQKNPTAFYLCASSKRTTMTGETQYFGPGTRLLVL.

A word on this clonotype: Sequence at one end of the junction differs from germline and may be a read error. This chain uses TRBV6-2 or TRBV6-3 with TRBJ2-7; a possible D gene is TRBD1 (6 bases). The germline gives CDR1 MNHEY, CDR2 SVGEGT. The CDR3 has 13 residues. CDR3: CANTEQGTYEQYF. CDR3 in DNA: TGTGCCAACACGGAACAGGGTACCTACGAGCAGTACTTT.

This clonotype was detected only a few times. A read error may be the cause here, since a much bigger clone is one base away. The chain couples TRBV14 to TRBJ2-5, with D unresolved. The V gene lost 7 bases and the J gene lost 4 bases, with 10 bases spanning the gap. Germline CDR1 SGHDN, CDR2 FVKESK. The CDR3 consists of 12 residues. CDR3 in DNA: TGTGCCAGCAACCTAGTACTAGAGACCCAGTACTTC. Translating it yields CASNLVLETQYF.

On this clonotype itself: Relative to the germline gene, one junction end is altered; a read error may explain this. V usage is TRBV4-1 and J usage is TRBJ1-3, with a weak D call TRBD1 (5 bases). The germline CDR1 and CDR2 sequences are MGHRA and YSYEKL. The CDR3 extends over 15 amino acids. Here the CDR3 DNA reads TGCGCCAGCAGCCAATACCCTGCGGGGGAAAACACCTTATATTTT. Its protein is CASSQYPAGENTLYF.

As for this clonotype: It is likely a read error, because the conserved phenylalanine at the end of the CDR3 is missing. V and J are TRBV6-1 and TRBJ2-1; no firm D call. Trimming left V 6 bases short and J 0 bases short, with 6 bases between. Germline V gene data show CDR1 as MNHNS and CDR2 as SASEGT. This CDR3 is built from 13 residues. The CDR3 sequence: CASRGSSYNEQFL. CDR3 bases: TGTGCCAGCAGGGGCAGCTCCTACAATGAGCAGTTCTTA.

This clonotype has a count of ten or more. V is TRBV29-1 and J is TRBJ2-2, with 7 bases matching TRBD1. Germline loops: CDR1 SQVTM, CDR2 ANQGSEA. Losses at the gene ends were 4 bases for V and 6 bases for J; bases not matched to a gene: 5. CDR3 length equals 13 residues. DNA for the CDR3: TGCAGCGTTGGAGACAGGGTGGCCGGGGAGCTGTTTTTT. It specifies CSVGDRVAGELFF.

The V gene is TRBV7-8, the J gene TRBJ1-1; 7 bases are a match to TRBD1. V was pared by 2 bases and J by 5 bases, with 5 bases of the junction left unmatched. The CDR3 runs 14 residues. CDR1 and CDR2 from the germline V gene are SGHVS and FQNEAQ. The CDR3 sequence: CASSLSQGKTEAFF. In DNA, the CDR3 is TGTGCCAGCAGCTTATCACAGGGGAAGACTGAAGCTTTCTTT.

As for this clonotype: A read error is possible here, since a much larger clone lies one base away. The chain combines TRBV30 with TRBJ2-3; tentative D call: TRBD2 (6 bases). Germline V lookup: CDR1 GTSNPN, CDR2 SVGIG (reference sequence). The CDR3 totals 14 residues. In DNA form, the CDR3 reads TGTGCCTGGGCCGGAGGGCTTTTCACAGATATGCAGTATTTT. Translated: CAWAGGLFTDMQYF.

The rearrangement links TRBV28 to TRBJ1-5; TRBD1 might be the D (6 bases). Germline V gene lookup returns CDR1 MDHEN and CDR2 SYDVKM. This CDR3 has 14 residues. V was shortened by 6 bases and J by 4 bases, with 13 bases between the two germline ends. The CDR3, as DNA: TGTGCCAGCAGGTCCGGACAGAGAAATCAGCCCCAGCATTTT. Its translation: CASRSGQRNQPQHF. The whole variable domain, filled in from reference TRBV28 and TRBJ1-5, reads DVKVTQSSRYLVKRTGEKVFLECVQDMDHENMFWYRQDPGLGLRLIYFSYDVKMKEKGDIPEGYSVSREKKERFSLILESASTNQTSMYLCASRSGQRNQPQHFGDGTRLSIL.

The chain recombines TRBV7-3 with TRBJ1-1, with a possible D match to TRBD1 (6 bases). CDR3 length: 14 residues. The germline V and J ends were trimmed by 4 bases and 4 bases, with 13 bases remaining between them. Germline V CDR1 and CDR2: SGHTA, FQGTGA. CDR3: CASSSLGGGTEAFF. DNA for the CDR3: TGTGCCAGCAGCTCGTTAGGGGGGGGCACTGAAGCTTTCTTT.

The chain joins TRBV11-2 to TRBJ2-4, with 14 bases lining up with TRBD2. V shed 5 bases, J shed 7 bases, and the junction held 16 bases outside the gene matches. The CDR3 is 19 amino acids. The germline V gene encodes CDR1 SGHAT and CDR2 FQNNGV. The CDR3 DNA sequence: TGTGCCAGCAGCCTTCGACTAGCGGGAGGGCCTCGGAACAACAACATTCAGTACTTC. The encoded protein is CASSLRLAGGPRNNNIQYF.

This chain links TRBV7-9 with TRBJ2-5; D might be TRBD2 (5 bases). Trimming shortened V by 9 bases and J by 14 bases, and 25 bases separated the two germline ends. This CDR3 has 13 amino acids. CDR1 is SEHNR and CDR2 is FQNEAQ in the germline V gene (reference sequence). CDR3 sequence: CARSPRESEIHYF. The CDR3 DNA reads as TGTGCCAGGAGCCCAAGGGAGAGCGAGATCCATTACTTC.

A note on this clonotype: One end of the junction varies from germline; a read error may be responsible. The gene calls are TRBV5-4 and TRBJ2-7, with D possibly TRBD2 on 6 matching bases. CDR1 and CDR2 (germline): SGHNT, YYREEE (reference sequence). The CDR3 has 15 residues. The CDR3: CASSLAGGMRYEQYF. The CDR3 DNA follows: TGTGCTAGCAGCTTGGCTGGCGGGATGAGGTACGAGCAGTACTTC.

With respect to this clonotype: Mismatch with germline at one junction end may stem from a read error. This chain connects TRBV5-6 to TRBJ2-2, with D possibly matching TRBD2 (6 bases). This CDR3 spans 15 amino acids. Germline V gene data show CDR1 as SGHDT and CDR2 as YYEEEE. The CDR3 loop is CASSLFGRVTGELFF. CDR3 bases: TGTGCCAGCAGCTTGTTCGGGAGAGTCACCGGTGAGCTGTTTTTT.

This clonotype was seen at least ten times. This rearrangement joins TRBV20-1 to TRBJ2-7, with D tentatively TRBD1 (5 bases). Per germline, CDR1 DFQATT and CDR2 SNEGSKA (reference sequence). V lost 5 bases, J lost 2 bases, and 7 bases lay in between. The length of the CDR3 is 11 residues. CDR3 amino acids: CSAVGAYEQYF. The CDR3 bases are TGCAGTGCTGTAGGGGCCTACGAGCAGTACTTC.

The table lists this clonotype with a few counts. This rearrangement joins TRBV15 to TRBJ2-7; 7 nucleotides match TRBD2. This CDR3 region has 12 residues. V was pared by 8 bases and J by 6 bases, with 7 bases of the junction left unmatched. Germline V gene lookup returns CDR1 LNHNV and CDR2 YYDKDF (reference sequence). This CDR3 reads CATGGSSGEQYF. For the CDR3, the DNA is TGTGCCACCGGGGGGTCTAGCGGCGAGCAGTACTTC.